This T cell receptor (beta chain) was recovered during a study of T cell changes during pregnancy in multiple sclerosis (dated 2019 in TCRdb). As for the study more broadly: In women with multiple sclerosis, the researchers looked at how the T cell repertoire shifted as pregnancy progressed.

As to this clone: What antigen it recognizes has not been identified. No base quality values were provided; no much bigger clone lies one nucleotide off.

Receptor amplification or capture employed the immunoSEQ multiplex PCR assay. In TCRdb, the immuneACCESS table is reduced to in-frame sequences with V and J assigned. These tables do not hold every clone; where another copy was compared, an unresolved V gene accounts for under half, and the others remain unexplained. The sample has over 75,000 clones on record, 80% to 95% of them singletons. The top ten hold about 2.6% of the sample. Clipping removes 4 bases from V and 0 bases from J, with 6 as the unmatched junction base count. CDR1 and CDR2, per the germline V gene, are SGHRS and YFSETQ. The CDR3 contains 15 residues, cysteine and phenylalanine counted. The read is trimmed to its CDR3 DNA, 45 bases read in frame from base 1.

Material: peripheral blood, obtained in the first trimester of pregnancy. The clonotype originates from a female donor with multiple sclerosis, enrolled in a pregnancy study. The chain joins TRBV5-1 to TRBJ1-1; 7 junctional bases match TRBD1. CDR3 region: CASSQTGTMNTEAFF. The DNA sequence is given as TGCGCCAGCAGCCAGACAGGGACGATGAACACTGAAGCTTTCTTT.